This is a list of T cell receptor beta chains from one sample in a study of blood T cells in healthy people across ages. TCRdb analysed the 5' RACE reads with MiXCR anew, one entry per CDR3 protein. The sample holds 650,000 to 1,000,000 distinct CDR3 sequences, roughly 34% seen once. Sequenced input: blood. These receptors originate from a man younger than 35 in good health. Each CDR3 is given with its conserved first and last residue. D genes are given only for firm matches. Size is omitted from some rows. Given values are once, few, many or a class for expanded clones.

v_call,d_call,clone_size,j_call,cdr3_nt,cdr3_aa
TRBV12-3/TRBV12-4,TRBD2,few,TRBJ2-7,TGTGCCAGCAGTTTAGGGCTAGCGGGGGTCTACAATGAGCAGTACTTC,CASSLGLAGVYNEQYF
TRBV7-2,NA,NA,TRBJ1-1,TGTGCCAGCAGCTTAGCGAAGGGCTTGAACACTGAAGCTTTCTTT,CASSLAKGLNTEAFF
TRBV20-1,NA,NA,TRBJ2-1,TGCAGTGCTCAACAAACAGGTCCCAATGAGCAGTTCTTC,CSAQQTGPNEQFF
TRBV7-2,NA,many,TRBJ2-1,TGTGCCAGCAGCTTAGACTTATTGGAGGGCAATGAGCAGTTCTTC,CASSLDLLEGNEQFF
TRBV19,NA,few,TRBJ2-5,TGTGCCAGTAGTACCGCCTCAGAAGAGACCCAGTACTTC,CASSTASEETQYF
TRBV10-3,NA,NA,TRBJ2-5,TGTGCCATCAGTGCGACGCTTGTAGAGACCCAGTACTTC,CAISATLVETQYF
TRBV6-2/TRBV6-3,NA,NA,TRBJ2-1,TGTGCCAGCAGTTACTCATACCAGGGTGGCGAGCAGTTCTTC,CASSYSYQGGEQFF
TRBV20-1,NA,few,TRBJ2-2,TGCAGTGCTAGGCCCCTCGGGGTGTCGAACACCGGGGAGCTGTTTTTT,CSARPLGVSNTGELFF
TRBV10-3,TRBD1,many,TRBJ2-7,TGTGCCATCAGATCGGGGACAGAAGTCTACGAGCAGTACTTC,CAIRSGTEVYEQYF
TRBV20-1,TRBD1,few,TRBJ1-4,TGCAGTGCTAGCGGGACAGGGGGCACTGAAAAACTGTTTTTT,CSASGTGGTEKLFF
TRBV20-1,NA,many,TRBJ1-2,TGCAGTGCTTCCTTCAATGGCTACACCTTC,CSASFNGYTF
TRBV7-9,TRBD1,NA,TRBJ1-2,TGTGCCAGCAGCCAAATGACAGGGAACTATGGCTACACCTTC,CASSQMTGNYGYTF
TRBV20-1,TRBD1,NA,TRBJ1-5,TGCAGTGCTTTGCAGGGGGTCGGCCAGCCCCAGCATTTT,CSALQGVGQPQHF
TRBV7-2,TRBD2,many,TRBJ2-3,TGTGCCAGCAGCTCGGGACTAGCGGGGGGGAAGGACGGCACAGATACGCAGTATTTT,CASSSGLAGGKDGTDTQYF
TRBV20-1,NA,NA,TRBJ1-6,TGCAGTGCGTCAAGCGGCCTGATTAATTCACCCCTCCACTTT,CSASSGLINSPLHF
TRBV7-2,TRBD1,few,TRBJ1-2,TGTGCCAGCAGCTCTACGACAGGGTATGGCTACACCTTC,CASSSTTGYGYTF
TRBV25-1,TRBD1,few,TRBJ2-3,TGTGCCAGCAGTGACACCTTTGAGGGGACAGAGCAATCCACAGATACGCAGTATTTT,CASSDTFEGTEQSTDTQYF
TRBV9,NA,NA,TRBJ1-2,TGTGCCAGCAGCCCCCGTTCGGGGGTTAACTATGGCTACACCTTC,CASSPRSGVNYGYTF
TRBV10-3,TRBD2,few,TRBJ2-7,TGTGCCATCAGTGATCAAACTAGCGGCTCCTACAATGAGCAGTACTTC,CAISDQTSGSYNEQYF
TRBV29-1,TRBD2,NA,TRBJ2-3,TGCAGCGGGACTAGCGCGAACACAGATACGCAGTATTTT,CSGTSANTDTQYF
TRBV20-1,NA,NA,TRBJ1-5,TGCAGTGCTGGAGGAGGGGGAATGCAGCCCCAGCATTTT,CSAGGGGMQPQHF
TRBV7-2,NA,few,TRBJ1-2,TGTGCCAGCAGCCTCCGCTCGACGGCTAACTATGGCTACACCTTC,CASSLRSTANYGYTF
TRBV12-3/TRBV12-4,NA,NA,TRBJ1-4,TGTGCCAGCAGCTCGGAAGGGGGATTCAATAATGAAAAACTGTTTTTT,CASSSEGGFNNEKLFF
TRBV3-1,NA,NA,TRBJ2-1,TGTGCCAGCAGCCTATTTCTAGTGGATGAGCAGTTCTTC,CASSLFLVDEQFF
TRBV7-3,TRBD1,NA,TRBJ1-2,TGTGCCAGCAGCTCCAGGGGGACTGACTATGGCTACACCTTC,CASSSRGTDYGYTF
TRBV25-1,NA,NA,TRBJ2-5,TGTGCCAGCAGTGAATTAGGCTCCTACAATGAGCAGTACTTC,CASSELGSYNEQYF
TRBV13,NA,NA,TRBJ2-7,TGTGCCAGCAGCTTAGTTTCGGGTTTAAGGTCCTACAATGAGCAGTACTTC,CASSLVSGLRSYNEQYF
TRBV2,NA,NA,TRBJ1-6,TGTGTCAGCACCGGGCAAAGAAATGATAATTCACCCCTCCACTTT,CVSTGQRNDNSPLHF
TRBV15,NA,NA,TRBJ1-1,TGTGCCACCAGCAGTCGACGGGTGAACACTGAAGCTTTCTTT,CATSSRRVNTEAFF
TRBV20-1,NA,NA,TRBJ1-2,TGCAGTGCTAGAGATGGTGGGCGGGCTAACTATGGCTACACCTTC,CSARDGGRANYGYTF
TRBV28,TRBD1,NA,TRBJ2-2,TGTGCCAGCAGTCTGGGACAGGCGAACACCGGGGAGCTGTTTTTT,CASSLGQANTGELFF
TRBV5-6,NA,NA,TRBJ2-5,TGTGCCAGCAGCTTGAAGGACGGGGAGGCCCAGTACTTC,CASSLKDGEAQYF
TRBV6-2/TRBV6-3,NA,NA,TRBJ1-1,TGTGCCAGCAGTTATTTTTTGAACACTGAAGCTTTCTTT,CASSYFLNTEAFF
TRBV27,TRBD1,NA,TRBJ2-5,TGTGCCAGCAGGACCCCAGGGGGCGCGGAGCAGTACTTC,CASRTPGGAEQYF
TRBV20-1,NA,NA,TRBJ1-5,TGCAGTGCTAGAGATGAGGCAGGGTGGAGCAATCAGCCCCAGCATTTT,CSARDEAGWSNQPQHF
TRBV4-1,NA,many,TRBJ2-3,TGCGCCAGCAGCCAATTACCGGCAGGAGATTCAGATACGCAGTATTTT,CASSQLPAGDSDTQYF
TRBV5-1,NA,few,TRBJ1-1,TGCGCCAGCAGCCTAGGGAGGGCAGGGTTGAACACTGAAGCTTTCTTT,CASSLGRAGLNTEAFF
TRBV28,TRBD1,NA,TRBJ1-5,TGTGCCAGCAGTCTGGGGACAGGGAACGGAAAGAACTCCCAGCATTTT,CASSLGTGNGKNSQHF
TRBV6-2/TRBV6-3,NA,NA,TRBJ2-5,TGTGCCAGCAGTGGATGGGCAGGAGAGCACCAAGAGACCCAGTACTTC,CASSGWAGEHQETQYF
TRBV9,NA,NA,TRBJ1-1,TGTGCCAGCAGCGTGAGGCCCTTGCGACAGGACCCGAACACTGAAGCTTTCTTT,CASSVRPLRQDPNTEAFF
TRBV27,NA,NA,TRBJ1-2,TGTGCCAGCAGTTTATGGCCGGGAAACTATGGCTACACCTTC,CASSLWPGNYGYTF
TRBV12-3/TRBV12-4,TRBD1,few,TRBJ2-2,TGTGCCAGCAGTGCCACAGGGGGCACCGGGGAGCTGTTTTTT,CASSATGGTGELFF
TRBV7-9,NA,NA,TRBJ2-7,TGTGCCAGCAGCGTAGGCACAGTCTACGAGCAGTACTTC,CASSVGTVYEQYF
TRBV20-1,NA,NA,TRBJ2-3,TGCAGTGCTTTTGGGTCCGATACGCAGTATTTT,CSAFGSDTQYF
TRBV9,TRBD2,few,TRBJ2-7,TGTGCCAGCAGCCCCCGACTAGCGGGGTCCTACAATGAGCAGTACTTC,CASSPRLAGSYNEQYF